This T cell receptor (beta chain) is drawn from a study of Ad26.COV2.S vaccination and SARS-CoV-2 variants. CDR3 length equals 12 residues. Germline CDR1 LNHDA, CDR2 SQIVND (reference sequence). Trimming pared 4 bases from V and 5 bases from J, leaving 8 bases between. Profiling relied on immunoSEQ multiplex PCR, and the TCRdb table lists in-frame clones only, not all of them. The table includes about 350,000 clones, approximately 81% detected once. Treatment described: 15 to 20 received Ad26.COV2.S at low or high dose, single or two shots; about 5 received placebo; per-sample allocation not given. At day 63 after the first vaccine or placebo injection, samples were drawn.

The chain recombines TRBV19 with TRBJ1-1; D unresolved. Sequencing was performed on peripheral blood, taken in a trial of Ad26.COV2.S vaccine versus placebo. This receptor was taken from a person between 18 and 65 years old who received the Ad26.COV2.S COVID-19 vaccine or a placebo. CDR3 sequence reads: CASSTPRTEAFF. CDR3 in DNA: TGTGCCAGTAGTACCCCGCGGACTGAAGCTTTCTTT.